Listed below are T cell receptor beta chains from one sample, sequenced in a study of blood T cell repertoires in COVID-19. Assay used: immunoSEQ multiplex PCR; TCRdb lists only in-frame clones, some missing. The top ten hold about 17% of the sample, which has approximately 19,000 clones, 86% seen once. The sample was peripheral blood. The origin of the receptors is a human donor with active COVID-19. The donor label of this sample is uncertain. Each CDR3 is given with its conserved first and last residue. D genes are given only for firm matches. The size of a clone is reported for some rows only, either as once, few or many, or as a class for expanded clones.

V gene	D gene	J gene	clone size	CDR3 DNA	CDR3 protein
TRBV6-6	.	TRBJ1-2	.	TGTGCCAGCAGCGACAGGAACTATGGCTACACCTTC	CASSDRNYGYTF
TRBV7-9	TRBD2	TRBJ2-5	.	TGTGCCAGCAGCCCTCGACTAGCGGGGTCCCCCCGGGAGACCCAGTACTTC	CASSPRLAGSPRETQYF
TRBV6-2/TRBV6-3	.	TRBJ2-1	.	TGTGCCAGCAGTTACTCTACGACCGCCGCGGGATACAATGAGCAGTTCTTC	CASSYSTTAAGYNEQFF
TRBV6-6	.	TRBJ1-6	.	TGTGCCAGCAGTTTCGACAGGAATTCACCCCTCCACTTT	CASSFDRNSPLHF
TRBV12-3/TRBV12-4	.	TRBJ2-1	.	TGTGCCAGCAGTTTATTGGGCGATGAGCAGTTCTTC	CASSLLGDEQFF
TRBV15	.	TRBJ1-2	.	TGTGCCACCAGCAGAGATCCGTGGACTGGAGGCGGCTACACCTTC	CATSRDPWTGGGYTF
TRBV2	.	TRBJ2-7	.	TGTGCCAGCAGTAGGCAGGGTTACGAGCAGTACTTC	CASSRQGYEQYF
TRBV24-1	.	TRBJ2-2	.	TGTGCCAGCCGGGACTCCAGCGCCGGGGAGCTGTTTTTT	CASRDSSAGELFF
TRBV29-1	.	TRBJ1-1	few	TGCAGCGTTGAGAGAAACACTGAAGCTTTCTTT	CSVERNTEAFF
TRBV12-3/TRBV12-4	TRBD1	TRBJ1-1	.	TGTGCCAGCAGCAGGGAGCAAGGACAGGTGGCTTTCTTT	CASSREQGQVAFF
TRBV10-3	.	TRBJ1-2	.	TGTGCCATCTCCAGCCAAGGCACTCGGCGGGGCTACACCTTC	CAISSQGTRRGYTF
TRBV29-1	TRBD1	TRBJ2-7	.	TGCAGCGGGCAAGACAGGGCGTACGAGCAGTACTTC	CSGQDRAYEQYF
TRBV23-1	TRBD1	TRBJ2-7	once	TGCGCCAGCAGTCCACCGGGACAGGGGACTTACGAGCAGTACTTC	CASSPPGQGTYEQYF
TRBV4-2	TRBD1	TRBJ1-2	.	TGTGCCAGCAGCGCTCCTCAGGGGGTACACTATGGCTACACCTTC	CASSAPQGVHYGYTF
TRBV15	.	TRBJ1-2	once	TGTGCAGCCCATTCGGGGGTTTCTAACTATGGCTACACCTTC	CAAHSGVSNYGYTF
TRBV7-8	.	TRBJ1-1	.	TGTGCCAGCAGCTTAGGGCAGGCCAAACTCAACACTGAAGCTTTCTTT	CASSLGQAKLNTEAFF
TRBV11-2	TRBD2	TRBJ2-7	.	TGTGCCAGCAGCTTAGAGCGGGGGTTAACCTACGAGCAGTACTTC	CASSLERGLTYEQYF
TRBV7-2	TRBD1	TRBJ1-6	.	TGTGCCAGCAGCCCCGGGACAGTCCGTTCACCCCTCCACTTT	CASSPGTVRSPLHF
TRBV7-8	.	TRBJ1-1	.	TGTGCCAGCAGCCGGGGGAACAGGGCCGACACTGAAGCTTTCTTT	CASSRGNRADTEAFF
TRBV6-1	TRBD2	TRBJ2-3	.	TGTGCCAGCAGTGACCTTAGCGGGGGACTCCTTATCACTAGCACAGATACGCAGTATTTT	CASSDLSGGLLITSTDTQYF
TRBV4-3	.	TRBJ2-7	.	TGCGCCAGCAGCCAAGACGGGGGCGGGGGACCTCCCTACGAGCAGTACTTC	CASSQDGGGGPPYEQYF
TRBV29-1	TRBD2	TRBJ2-3	.	TGCAGCGTTGACGGGACTAGCGGGGGGGCCGTGGATACGCAGTATTTT	CSVDGTSGGAVDTQYF
TRBV7-2	TRBD2	TRBJ2-7	.	TGTGCCAGCAGAATGAAGGGGACTACTACCGAGCAGTACTTC	CASRMKGTTTEQYF
TRBV9	.	TRBJ1-2	.	TGTGCCAGCAGCGTATCGGCAGGAGGGCACTATGGCTACACCTTC	CASSVSAGGHYGYTF
TRBV18	TRBD1	TRBJ1-5	few	TGTGCCAGCTCAGGCGAGGGGGCGGTTCAGCCCCAGCATTTT	CASSGEGAVQPQHF
TRBV6-5	TRBD1	TRBJ2-5	.	TGTGCCAGCAGTTACGGACAGGGTAGTCAAGAGACCCAGTACTTC	CASSYGQGSQETQYF
TRBV7-2	.	TRBJ1-4	.	TGTGCCAGCAGCTTAGTGTCCCTCTCGGAGAAACTGTTTTTT	CASSLVSLSEKLFF
TRBV5-6	TRBD1	TRBJ1-2	.	TGTGCCAGCAGCCGACAGGGGTCATATGGCTACACCTTC	CASSRQGSYGYTF
TRBV6-2/TRBV6-3	.	TRBJ1-2	.	TGTGCCAGCAGTTACGACCCGGGGCGGGGGATCACGGATGGCTACACCTTC	CASSYDPGRGITDGYTF
TRBV13	TRBD1	TRBJ2-3	.	TGTGCCAGCAGCTCGAAGACAGGGCTTAACACAGATACGCAGTATTTT	CASSSKTGLNTDTQYF
TRBV9	TRBD2	TRBJ2-2	.	TGTGCCAGCAGCCCAAGGACTAGCGGGGACACCGGGGAGCTGTTTTTT	CASSPRTSGDTGELFF
TRBV5-6	.	TRBJ2-7	.	TGTGCCAGCAGCCCCCGGGGTTTAGGGAGAGGGTACTACGAGCAGTACTTC	CASSPRGLGRGYYEQYF
TRBV24-1	.	TRBJ2-5	once	TGTGCCACCCCTTCGTCCGGGGTGAGAGAGACCCAGTACTTC	CATPSSGVRETQYF
TRBV28	.	TRBJ2-7	.	TGTGCCAGCAGTGTCCGTTTCGAGCAGTACTTC	CASSVRFEQYF
TRBV6-2/TRBV6-3	TRBD2	TRBJ2-5	.	TGTGCCAGCAGCATGTTAGCGGGCTTTAGGGAGACCCAGTACTTC	CASSMLAGFRETQYF
TRBV7-2	TRBD1	TRBJ2-7	.	TGTGCCAGCAGCTTAGCAACCAACAGGGGCAACTACGAGCAGTACTTC	CASSLATNRGNYEQYF
TRBV21-1	.	TRBJ2-7	.	TGTGCCAGCAGCAAAGAAAGGCGACAGGGAGAATGCTACGAGCAGTACTTC	CASSKERRQGECYEQYF
TRBV19	.	TRBJ1-5	.	TGTGCCAGTATCGGGAGACCCCGCGGTAGCAATCAGCCCCAGCATTTT	CASIGRPRGSNQPQHF
TRBV9	.	TRBJ2-3	.	TGTGCCAGCAGCGTGAATATCGGTAGCAATTCAGATACGCAGTATTTT	CASSVNIGSNSDTQYF
TRBV9	TRBD2	TRBJ2-4	.	TGTGCCAGCAGCCCAGAGCGGGGGGGGCGTAACATTCAGTACTTC	CASSPERGGRNIQYF
TRBV19	TRBD2	TRBJ2-1	.	TGTGCCAGTAGTTCTAGCGGGGGCCGCAATGAGCAGTTCTTC	CASSSSGGRNEQFF
TRBV7-9	TRBD2	TRBJ2-7	.	TGTGCCAGCAGCTCCCGTAAGGCTAGCGGGGCGATCTACGAGCAGTACTTC	CASSSRKASGAIYEQYF
TRBV5-4	.	TRBJ1-6	.	TGTGCCAGCAGCTCGACAGGTTATAATTCACCCCTCCACTTT	CASSSTGYNSPLHF
TRBV6-2/TRBV6-3	.	TRBJ2-1	.	TGTGCCAGCAGTTATTGGCTGGGCGAGAATGAGCAGTTCTTC	CASSYWLGENEQFF
TRBV11-3	TRBD1	TRBJ2-5	few	TGTGCCAGCTACAAAGGCTTCTCTCTTTGGACAGGAGGAGTACTGGAGACCCAGTACTTC	CASYKGFSLWTGGVLETQYF
TRBV6-5	.	TRBJ1-1	.	TGTGCCAGCAGTTACGACAGTGTTAGGACTGAAGCTTTCTTT	CASSYDSVRTEAFF
TRBV20-1	.	TRBJ1-1	.	TGCAGTGCTAGTCAGGGTGTTGAAGCTTTCTTT	CSASQGVEAFF
TRBV11-2	TRBD1	TRBJ1-6	.	TGTGCCAGCAGCCCAGGACAGGGTAGGACCCTCCACTTT	CASSPGQGRTLHF
TRBV12-3/TRBV12-4	.	TRBJ1-3	.	TGTGCCACCGGGTCCTCCTCTGGAAACACCATATATTTT	CATGSSSGNTIYF
TRBV2	.	TRBJ1-3	.	TGTGCCAGCTTTGCGATCTCTGGAAACACCATATATTTT	CASFAISGNTIYF
TRBV7-2	.	TRBJ2-3	.	TGTGCCAGCAGCCTCTTCTTAGCGATCAGCACAGATACGCAGTATTTT	CASSLFLAISTDTQYF
TRBV7-2	TRBD1	TRBJ2-7	.	TGTGCCAGCAGCTCGGGACAGGGCGTACCCTACGAGCAGTACTTC	CASSSGQGVPYEQYF
TRBV28	TRBD2	TRBJ2-3	.	TGTGCCAGCAGTGCACTAGCGGGGGGGCCTCCAGATACGCAGTATTTT	CASSALAGGPPDTQYF
TRBV3-1/TRBV3-2	TRBD2	TRBJ2-5	.	TGTGCCAGCAGCCAAGGGAAGACTAGCGGGGGAATCCAAGAGACCCAGTACTTC	CASSQGKTSGGIQETQYF
TRBV11-2	.	TRBJ2-3	.	TGTGCCAGCAGCTTAGCCGGTGGCCGGAGGTATTTT	CASSLAGGRRYF